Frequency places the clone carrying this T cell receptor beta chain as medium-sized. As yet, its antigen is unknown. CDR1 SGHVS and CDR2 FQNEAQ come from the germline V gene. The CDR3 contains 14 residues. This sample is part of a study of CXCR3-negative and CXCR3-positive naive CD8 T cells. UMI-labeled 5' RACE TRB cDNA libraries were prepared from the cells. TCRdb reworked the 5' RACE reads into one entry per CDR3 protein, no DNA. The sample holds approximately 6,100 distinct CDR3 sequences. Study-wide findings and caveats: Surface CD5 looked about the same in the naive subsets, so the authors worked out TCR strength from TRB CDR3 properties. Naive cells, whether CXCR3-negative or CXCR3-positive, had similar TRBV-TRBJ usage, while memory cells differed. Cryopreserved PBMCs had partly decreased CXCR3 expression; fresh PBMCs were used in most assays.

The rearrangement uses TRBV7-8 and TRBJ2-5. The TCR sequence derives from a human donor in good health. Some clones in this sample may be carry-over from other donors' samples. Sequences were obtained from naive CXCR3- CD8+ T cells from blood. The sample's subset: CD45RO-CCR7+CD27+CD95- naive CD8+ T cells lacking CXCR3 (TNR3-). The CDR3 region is CASSLDGWQETQYF.